Following are 13 T cell receptor beta chains from one sample sequenced in a study of cytomegalovirus exposure and HLA in healthy donors. PCR was performed using 60 Vbeta and 13 Jbeta primers. Method: immunoSEQ multiplex PCR; TCRdb's copy keeps in-frame clones and lacks some. The table records around 100,000 clones, less than 8% of them present only once. Sequenced sample: PBMCs. The receptors shown here come from a man aged 45-65 years in good health and CMV-seronegative.

This clone was counted a few times. The chain employs TRBV18 and TRBJ2-2; no reliable D call. The CDR3 runs to 14 residues. CDR1 KGHSH and CDR2 LQKENI come from the germline V gene. Trimming removed 1 base from V and 7 bases from J, with 10 bases in between. The CDR3, as DNA: TGTGCCAGCTCACCACGCAGCGTGGGCGGGGAGCTGTTTTTT. Its protein product is CASSPRSVGGELFF.

The chain has TRBV7-9 and TRBJ2-3, with 8 bases identical to TRBD1. The length of the CDR3 is 16 residues. V dropped 1 base and J dropped 2; count of bases not matched to a gene: 5. Per germline, CDR1 SEHNR and CDR2 FQNEAQ (reference sequence). In nucleotides, the CDR3 is TGTGCCAGCAGCTTAGGGGGACAGGACGCCACAGATACGCAGTATTTT. The encoded protein is CASSLGGQDATDTQYF. The full variable domain, its missing parts supplied by reference TRBV7-9 and TRBJ2-3, is DTGVSQNPRHKITKRGQNVTFRCDPISEHNRLYWYRQTLGQGPEFLTYFQNEAQLEKSRLLSDRFSAERPKGSFSTLEIQRTEQGDSAMYLCASSLGGQDATDTQYFGPGTRLTVL.

This chain links TRBV28 with TRBJ2-2; 9 bases match TRBD2. The CDR3 runs 16 residues. From germline, CDR1 is MDHEN and CDR2 SYDVKM. The trim removed 4 bases at V and 0 bases at J, leaving 3 bases unmatched. The CDR3 DNA is TGTGCCAGCAGTTACGCGGGGGGGCCGAACACCGGGGAGCTGTTTTTT. Translated: CASSYAGGPNTGELFF.

This clone was counted only a few times. V gene TRBV4-2 combines with J gene TRBJ2-2, with D possibly matching TRBD2 (5 bases). The CDR3 extends over 16 amino acids. Trimming took 0 bases from V and 4 from J, leaving 12 bases between them. Germline V gene sequence: CDR1 LGHNA, CDR2 YNFKEQ. The CDR3 reads CASSQEKGEGTGELFF. CDR3 in DNA: TGTGCCAGCAGCCAAGAGAAAGGAGAGGGCACCGGGGAGCTGTTTTTT.

In its sample, this clone was seen a few times. This chain uses TRBV11-2 with TRBJ2-7; 7 bases align to TRBD1. Per germline, CDR1 SGHAT and CDR2 FQNNGV. The CDR3 runs to 15 residues. V trimming: 5 bases; J trimming: 5 bases; junction bases outside the gene matches: 12. CDR3 sequence reads: CASSPGSGQFHEQYF. The CDR3 DNA reads as TGTGCCAGCAGCCCGGGATCGGGACAGTTCCACGAGCAGTACTTC.

This chain uses TRBV18 with TRBJ1-1; no clear D gene. The CDR3 is made up of 13 amino acids. The ends were cut back, 2 bases at V and 5 bases at J, with 9 bases in the middle. Germline V gene sequence: CDR1 KGHSH, CDR2 LQKENI. CDR3 in amino acids: CASSPGRGTEAFF. The CDR3 nucleotides read TGTGCCAGCTCACCAGGACGGGGAACTGAAGCTTTCTTT. The full variable domain, its missing parts supplied by reference TRBV18 and TRBJ1-1, is NAGVMQNPRHLVRRRGQEARLRCSPMKGHSHVYWYRQLPEEGLKFMVYLQKENIIDESGMPKERFSAEFPKEGPSILRIQQVVRGDSAAYFCASSPGRGTEAFFGQGTRLTVV.

The CDR3 sequence is CASGPEPQETQYF. CDR3 in DNA: TGTGCCAGCGGGCCAGAGCCCCAAGAGACCCAGTACTTC. The chain joins TRBV28 to TRBJ2-5, with unresolved D. Trimming shortened V by 8 bases and J by 1 base, and 11 bases separated the two germline ends. The CDR3 extends over 13 amino acids. In germline, CDR1 is MDHEN, CDR2 SYDVKM.

The V call is TRBV27, the J call TRBJ1-6; the match to TRBD1 covers 7 bases. CDR3 length equals 15 residues. V was pared by 3 bases and J by 7 bases, with 6 bases of the junction left unmatched. The V gene's germline CDR1 is MNHEY and CDR2 SMNVEV (reference sequence). The CDR3 loop reads CASSLRQGPNSPLHF. The CDR3 DNA follows: TGTGCCAGCAGTTTGAGACAGGGCCCCAATTCACCCCTCCACTTT.

There are a few counts of this clone. CDR3 coding DNA: TGTGCCAGCGTTAGCGGAGCCACAGATACGCAGTATTTT. This gives the protein CASVSGATDTQYF. The chain carries TRBV18 and TRBJ2-3; possibly TRBD2 for D (6 bases). The CDR3 contains 13 residues. Germline V gene sequence: CDR1 KGHSH, CDR2 LQKENI. V lost 8 bases to trimming and J lost 2 bases, with 11 bases between them.

This clone showed up just once. This sequence joins TRBV28 and TRBJ1-6; 8 bases match TRBD1. After removal of 4 bases from V and 7 bases from J, the junction contained 6 bases not matched to a gene. Germline V gene data show CDR1 as MDHEN and CDR2 as SYDVKM. CDR3 length equals 15 residues. CDR3 residues: CASSSVDRDNSPLHF. DNA of the CDR3: TGTGCCAGCAGTTCCGTGGACAGGGACAATTCACCCCTCCACTTT.

The chain employs TRBV6-5 and TRBJ2-7; 7 nucleotides agree with TRBD2. CDR3 size: 13 residues. The V segment lost 6 bases and the J segment 1 base; nucleotides outside the gene matches: 3. CDR1 and CDR2 from the germline V gene are MNHEY and SVGAGI. CDR3 coding DNA: TGTGCCAGCAGGGGGGAGGGATCCTACGAGCAGTACTTC. This gives the protein CASRGEGSYEQYF.

Only a few counts were recorded for this clone. The chain couples TRBV27 to TRBJ2-3; D is undetermined. Germline values: CDR1 MNHEY, CDR2 SMNVEV (reference sequence). This CDR3 region has 16 residues. Trimming took 6 bases from V and 0 from J, leaving 16 bases between them. CDR3 DNA sequence: TGTGCCAGCAGCCCCTACAATAGCCAAAGCACAGATACGCAGTATTTT. This encodes CASSPYNSQSTDTQYF.

This clone was seen a few times. Here the CDR3 DNA reads TGTGCCAGCAGTGCAGAACTCCGCGGCAATGAGCAGTTCTTC. Encoded protein: CASSAELRGNEQFF. The chain recombines TRBV2 with TRBJ2-1; unclear D gene. Germline-derived CDR1 and CDR2 are SNHLY and FYNNEI. This CDR3 is built from 14 residues. V was cut by 4 bases and J by 6 bases, with 13 bases left in between.